These T cell receptor beta chains were read from a single sample in a study of PD-1 blockade in mismatch repair-deficient tumors. The protocol was immunoSEQ multiplex PCR, while the TCRdb copy is restricted to in-frame clones and leaves out a portion. The sample contains some 130,000 clones, about nine tenths of which appear only once. Sequencing was performed on peripheral blood, taken 72 weeks after starting pembrolizumab. All receptors derive from an adult with mismatch repair-deficient cancer. CDR3s include the opening cysteine and the closing phenylalanine or tryptophan. Each record gives: D gene, clone size, V gene, J gene, CDR3 protein, CDR3 DNA. The D gene is left open where the match is weak. Some rows mark clone size as missing; the rest say once, few, many or name a class of expanded clone.

d_gene: -
abundance: -
v_gene: TRBV4-1
j_gene: TRBJ1-5
CDR3aa: CASSLRRGADQPQHF
CDR3nt: TGCGCCAGCAGCCTCAGACGGGGGGCTGATCAGCCCCAGCATTTT

d_gene: TRBD2
abundance: -
v_gene: TRBV9
j_gene: TRBJ2-1
CDR3aa: CASSYQPSGSSYNEQFF
CDR3nt: TGTGCCAGCAGCTATCAACCTAGCGGGAGCTCCTACAATGAGCAGTTCTTC

d_gene: TRBD2
abundance: -
v_gene: TRBV13
j_gene: TRBJ2-1
CDR3aa: CASSWAGLGGPDEQFF
CDR3nt: TGTGCCAGCAGCTGGGCAGGTTTGGGAGGGCCTGATGAGCAGTTCTTC

d_gene: -
abundance: -
v_gene: TRBV5-6
j_gene: TRBJ2-7
CDR3aa: CASSLGTTTYEQYF
CDR3nt: TGTGCCAGCAGCTTAGGGACAACTACCTACGAGCAGTACTTC

d_gene: -
abundance: -
v_gene: TRBV5-6
j_gene: TRBJ2-1
CDR3aa: CASSLAAENEQFF
CDR3nt: TGTGCCAGCAGCTTGGCTGCGGAGAATGAGCAGTTCTTC

d_gene: -
abundance: -
v_gene: TRBV7-9
j_gene: TRBJ1-3
CDR3aa: CALGNTIYF
CDR3nt: TGTGCCCTTGGAAACACCATATATTTT

d_gene: -
abundance: -
v_gene: TRBV5-6
j_gene: TRBJ1-1
CDR3aa: CASSLEGSEAFF
CDR3nt: TGTGCCAGCAGCTTGGAGGGGTCTGAAGCTTTCTTT

d_gene: TRBD1
abundance: -
v_gene: TRBV10-2
j_gene: TRBJ1-2
CDR3aa: CASSGGGGANYGYTF
CDR3nt: TGCGCCAGCAGTGGGGGAGGGGGCGCTAACTATGGCTACACCTTC

d_gene: -
abundance: -
v_gene: TRBV7-9
j_gene: TRBJ2-7
CDR3aa: CASSWDLYEQYF
CDR3nt: TGTGCCAGCAGTTGGGACCTTTACGAGCAGTACTTC

d_gene: -
abundance: -
v_gene: TRBV6-6
j_gene: TRBJ2-5
CDR3aa: CASSLDRETQYF
CDR3nt: TGTGCCAGCAGTCTTGACCGGGAGACCCAGTACTTC

d_gene: TRBD1
abundance: -
v_gene: TRBV27
j_gene: TRBJ1-2
CDR3aa: CASSFLGTDGYTF
CDR3nt: TGTGCCAGCAGTTTCCTCGGGACAGATGGCTACACCTTC

d_gene: -
abundance: -
v_gene: TRBV4-3
j_gene: TRBJ1-2
CDR3aa: CASSQDRGSRRYYGYTF
CDR3nt: TGCGCCAGCAGCCAAGATCGGGGAAGCCGCAGATACTATGGCTACACCTTC

d_gene: -
abundance: once
v_gene: TRBV30
j_gene: TRBJ2-7
CDR3aa: CAWSVRRLGEQYF
CDR3nt: TGTGCCTGGAGTGTACGTAGGCTCGGCGAGCAGTACTTC

d_gene: -
abundance: -
v_gene: TRBV9
j_gene: TRBJ2-6
CDR3aa: CASSAGHRSSGANVLTF
CDR3nt: TGTGCCAGCAGCGCAGGACACAGGAGCTCTGGGGCCAACGTCCTGACTTTC

d_gene: -
abundance: -
v_gene: TRBV30
j_gene: TRBJ2-2
CDR3aa: CAWSVNNRGELFF
CDR3nt: TGTGCCTGGAGTGTCAACAACAGGGGGGAGCTGTTTTTT

d_gene: TRBD1
abundance: once
v_gene: TRBV7-8
j_gene: TRBJ1-1
CDR3aa: CASSLQQGSEAFF
CDR3nt: TGTGCCAGCAGCCTACAACAGGGGAGTGAAGCTTTCTTT

d_gene: -
abundance: -
v_gene: TRBV5-1
j_gene: TRBJ1-1
CDR3aa: CASSFRLGDTEAFF
CDR3nt: TGCGCCAGCAGCTTTCGGCTGGGGGACACTGAAGCTTTCTTT

d_gene: -
abundance: once
v_gene: TRBV11-1
j_gene: TRBJ2-1
CDR3aa: CASSLQRASYNEQFF
CDR3nt: TGTGCCAGCAGCTTACAGAGGGCCTCCTACAATGAGCAGTTCTTC

d_gene: -
abundance: -
v_gene: TRBV21-1
j_gene: TRBJ2-1
CDR3aa: CASTLLRRGREDRVRNEQFF
CDR3nt: TGTGCCAGCACTCTCCTTAGGCGGGGGCGCGAGGACCGTGTCCGAAATGAGCAGTTCTTC

d_gene: -
abundance: -
v_gene: TRBV21-1
j_gene: TRBJ1-5
CDR3aa: CASSKEVSRQGSNQPQHF
CDR3nt: TGTGCCAGCAGCAAAGAGGTCTCGAGACAGGGTAGCAATCAGCCCCAGCATTTT

d_gene: -
abundance: -
v_gene: TRBV9
j_gene: TRBJ1-5
CDR3aa: CASSGGGSNQPQHF
CDR3nt: TGTGCCAGCAGCGGGGGGGGTAGCAATCAGCCCCAGCATTTT

d_gene: -
abundance: once
v_gene: TRBV5-6
j_gene: TRBJ2-3
CDR3aa: CASSFAGVPTTDTQYF
CDR3nt: TGTGCCAGCAGCTTCGCAGGGGTCCCAACCACAGATACGCAGTATTTT

d_gene: -
abundance: few
v_gene: TRBV6-5
j_gene: TRBJ1-2
CDR3aa: CASRVGNYGYTF
CDR3nt: TGTGCCAGCAGAGTAGGGAACTATGGCTACACCTTC

d_gene: -
abundance: -
v_gene: TRBV7-2
j_gene: TRBJ2-3
CDR3aa: CASSSLGGGDKADTQYF
CDR3nt: TGTGCCAGCAGCTCCCTCGGGGGAGGCGATAAAGCAGATACGCAGTATTTT